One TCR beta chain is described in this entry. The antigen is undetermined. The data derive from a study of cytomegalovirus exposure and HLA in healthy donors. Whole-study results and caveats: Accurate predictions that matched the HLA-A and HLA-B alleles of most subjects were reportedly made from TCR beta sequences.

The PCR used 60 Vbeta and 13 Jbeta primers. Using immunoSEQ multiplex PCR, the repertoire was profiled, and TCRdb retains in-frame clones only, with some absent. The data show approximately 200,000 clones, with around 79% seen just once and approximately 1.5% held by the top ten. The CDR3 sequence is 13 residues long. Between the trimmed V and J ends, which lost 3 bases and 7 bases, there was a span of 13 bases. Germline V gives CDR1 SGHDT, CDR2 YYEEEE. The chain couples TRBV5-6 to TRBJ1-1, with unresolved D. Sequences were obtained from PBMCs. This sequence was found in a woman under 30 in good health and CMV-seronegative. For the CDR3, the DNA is TGTGCCAGCAGCTCCCGACTCATTCTTGAAGCTTTCTTT. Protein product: CASSSRLILEAFF.